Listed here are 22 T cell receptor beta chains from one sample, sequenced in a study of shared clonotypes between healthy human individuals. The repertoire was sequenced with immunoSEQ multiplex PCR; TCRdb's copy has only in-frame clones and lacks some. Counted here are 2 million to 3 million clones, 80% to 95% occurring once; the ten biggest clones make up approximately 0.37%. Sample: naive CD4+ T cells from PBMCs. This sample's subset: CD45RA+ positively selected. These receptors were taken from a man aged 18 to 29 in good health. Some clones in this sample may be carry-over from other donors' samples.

Written as DNA, the CDR3 is TGTGCCATCAGTGATATACAGGCTTATGGCTACACCTTC. This sequence encodes CAISDIQAYGYTF. The chain joins TRBV10-3 to TRBJ1-2; possibly TRBD1 for D (5 bases). This CDR3 comprises 13 residues. Trimming removed 3 bases at V and 5 bases at J, with 10 bases between. CDR1 is ENHRY, CDR2 SYGVKD, per germline.

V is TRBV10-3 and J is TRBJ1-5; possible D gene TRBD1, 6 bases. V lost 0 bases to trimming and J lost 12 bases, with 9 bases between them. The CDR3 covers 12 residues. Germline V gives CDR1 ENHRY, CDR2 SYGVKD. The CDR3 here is CAISESGGLQHF. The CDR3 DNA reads TGTGCCATCAGTGAGTCAGGGGGTCTCCAGCATTTT.

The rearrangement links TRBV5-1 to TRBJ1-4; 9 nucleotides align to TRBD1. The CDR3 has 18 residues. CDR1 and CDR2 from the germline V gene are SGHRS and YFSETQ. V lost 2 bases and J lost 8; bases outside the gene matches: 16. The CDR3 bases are TGCGCCAGCAGCTTACCAGGGACAGGGAGATCAGGAGGCGAAAAACTGTTTTTT. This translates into CASSLPGTGRSGGEKLFF.

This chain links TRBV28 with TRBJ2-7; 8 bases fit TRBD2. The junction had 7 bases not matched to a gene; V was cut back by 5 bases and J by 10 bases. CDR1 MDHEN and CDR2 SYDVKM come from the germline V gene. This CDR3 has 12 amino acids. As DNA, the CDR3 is TGTGCCAGCAGTAAAGCGGGAGCCTATCAGTACTTC. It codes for CASSKAGAYQYF.

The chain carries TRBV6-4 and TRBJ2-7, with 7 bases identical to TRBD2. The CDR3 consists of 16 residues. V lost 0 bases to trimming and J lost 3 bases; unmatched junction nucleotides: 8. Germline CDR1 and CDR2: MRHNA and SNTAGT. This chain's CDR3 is CASSDSGGDYHYEQYF. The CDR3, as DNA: TGTGCCAGCAGTGACTCGGGGGGGGACTACCACTACGAGCAGTACTTC.

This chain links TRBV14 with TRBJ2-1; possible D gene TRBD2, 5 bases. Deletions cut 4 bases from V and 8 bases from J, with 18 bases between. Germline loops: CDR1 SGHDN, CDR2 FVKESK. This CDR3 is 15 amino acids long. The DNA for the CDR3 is TGTGCCAGCAGCCCCCGACTACCTCTGGGTGATGAGCAGTTCTTC. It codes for CASSPRLPLGDEQFF.

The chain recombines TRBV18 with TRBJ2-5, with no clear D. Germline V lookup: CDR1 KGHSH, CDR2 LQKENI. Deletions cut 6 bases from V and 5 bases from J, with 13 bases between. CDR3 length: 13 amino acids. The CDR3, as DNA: TGTGCCAGCTCTGGGCACTCACGGGAGACCCAGTACTTC. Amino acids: CASSGHSRETQYF.

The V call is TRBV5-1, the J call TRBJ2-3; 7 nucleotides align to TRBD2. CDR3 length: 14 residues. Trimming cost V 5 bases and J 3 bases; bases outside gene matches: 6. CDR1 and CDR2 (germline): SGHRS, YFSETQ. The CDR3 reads CASRDSGQTDTQYF. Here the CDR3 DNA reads TGCGCCAGCAGGGATAGCGGGCAGACAGATACGCAGTATTTT.

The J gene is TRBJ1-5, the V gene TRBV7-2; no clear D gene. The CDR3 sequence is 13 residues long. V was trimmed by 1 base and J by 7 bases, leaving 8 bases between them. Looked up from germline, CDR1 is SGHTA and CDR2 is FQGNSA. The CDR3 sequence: CASSLDGIQPQHF. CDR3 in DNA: TGTGCCAGCAGCTTAGATGGTATCCAGCCCCAGCATTTT.

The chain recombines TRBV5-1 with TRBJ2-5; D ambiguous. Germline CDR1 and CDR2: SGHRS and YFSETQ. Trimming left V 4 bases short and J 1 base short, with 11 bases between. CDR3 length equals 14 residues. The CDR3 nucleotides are TGCGCCAGCAGCGCCATACAGACCCAAGAGACCCAGTACTTC. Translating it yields CASSAIQTQETQYF.

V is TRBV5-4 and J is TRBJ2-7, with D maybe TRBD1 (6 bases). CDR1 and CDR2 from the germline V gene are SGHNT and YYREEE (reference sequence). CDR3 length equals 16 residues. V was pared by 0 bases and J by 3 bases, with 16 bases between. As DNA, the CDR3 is TGTGCCAGCAGCTTGGATCCCACGGGACACGGCTACGAGCAGTACTTC. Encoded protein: CASSLDPTGHGYEQYF.

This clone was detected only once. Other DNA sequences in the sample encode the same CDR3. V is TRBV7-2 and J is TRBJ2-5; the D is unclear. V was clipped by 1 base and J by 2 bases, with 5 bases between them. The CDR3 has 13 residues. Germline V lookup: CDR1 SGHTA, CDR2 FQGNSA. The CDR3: CASSLVRQETQYF. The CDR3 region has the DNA TGTGCCAGCAGCTTAGTTAGGCAAGAGACCCAGTACTTC.

CDR3 DNA sequence: TGTGCCAGCAGTGAAGGGTACAGTAACTATGGCTACACCTTC. It encodes CASSEGYSNYGYTF. This chain links TRBV6-1 with TRBJ1-2, with D unclear. Trimming stripped 1 base from V and 1 base from J, with 7 bases between. CDR3 length equals 14 residues. Per the germline V gene, CDR1 is MNHNS and CDR2 is SASEGT.

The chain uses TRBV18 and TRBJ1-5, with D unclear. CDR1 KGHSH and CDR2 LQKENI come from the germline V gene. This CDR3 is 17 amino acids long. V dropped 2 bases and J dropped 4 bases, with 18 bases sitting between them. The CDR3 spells CASSPFPGTDKNQPQHF. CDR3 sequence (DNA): TGTGCCAGCTCACCATTCCCCGGCACAGACAAGAATCAGCCCCAGCATTTT.

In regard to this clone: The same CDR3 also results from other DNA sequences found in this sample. The CDR3 bases are TGCGCCAGCAGCCAAGTAGGACTAGCGGGAGGGCCGGAGACCCAGTACTTC. It specifies CASSQVGLAGGPETQYF. The V and J genes are TRBV4-1 and TRBJ2-5; TRBD2 matches 15 bases. The germline gives CDR1 MGHRA, CDR2 YSYEKL. Trimming removed 1 base from V and 5 bases from J; junction bases left unmatched: 5. This CDR3 has 17 amino acids.

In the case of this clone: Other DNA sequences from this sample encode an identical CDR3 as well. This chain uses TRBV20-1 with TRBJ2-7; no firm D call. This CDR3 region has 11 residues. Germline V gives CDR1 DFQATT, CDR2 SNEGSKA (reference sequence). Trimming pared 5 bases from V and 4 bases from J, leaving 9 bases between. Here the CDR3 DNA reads TGCAGTGCTTCTGGCCCTTACGAGCAGTACTTC. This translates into CSASGPYEQYF.

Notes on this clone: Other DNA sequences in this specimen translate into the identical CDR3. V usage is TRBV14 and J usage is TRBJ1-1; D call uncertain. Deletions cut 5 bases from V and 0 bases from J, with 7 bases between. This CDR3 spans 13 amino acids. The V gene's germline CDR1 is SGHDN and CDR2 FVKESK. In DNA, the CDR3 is TGTGCCAGCAGCGCCAGTTTGAACACTGAAGCTTTCTTT. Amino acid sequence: CASSASLNTEAFF.

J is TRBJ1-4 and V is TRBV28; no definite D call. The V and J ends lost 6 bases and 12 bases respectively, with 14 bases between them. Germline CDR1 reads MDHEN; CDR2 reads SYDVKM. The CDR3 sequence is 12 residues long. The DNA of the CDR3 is TGTGCCAGCAGAACTACCCCCCGGGAACTGTTTTTT. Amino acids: CASRTTPRELFF.

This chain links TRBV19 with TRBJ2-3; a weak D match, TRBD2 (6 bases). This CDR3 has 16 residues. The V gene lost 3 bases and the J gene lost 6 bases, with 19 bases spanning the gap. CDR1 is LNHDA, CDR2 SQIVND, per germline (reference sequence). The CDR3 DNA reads TGTGCCAGTAGTATGGGGCCGGGACTCCACGGGGATACGCAGTATTTT. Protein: CASSMGPGLHGDTQYF.

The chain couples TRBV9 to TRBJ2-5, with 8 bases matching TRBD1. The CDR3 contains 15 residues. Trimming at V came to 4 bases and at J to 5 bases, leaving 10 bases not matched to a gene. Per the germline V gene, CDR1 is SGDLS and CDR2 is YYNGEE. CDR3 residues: CASSPGQGSGETQYF. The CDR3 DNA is TGTGCCAGCAGCCCAGGACAGGGTTCGGGGGAGACCCAGTACTTC.

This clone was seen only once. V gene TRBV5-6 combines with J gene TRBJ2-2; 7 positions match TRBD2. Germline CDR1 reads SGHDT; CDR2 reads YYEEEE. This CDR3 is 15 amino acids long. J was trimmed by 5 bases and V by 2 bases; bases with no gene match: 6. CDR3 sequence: CASSFNSGSTGELFF. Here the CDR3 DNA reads TGTGCCAGCAGCTTTAATAGCGGGTCGACCGGGGAGCTGTTTTTT.

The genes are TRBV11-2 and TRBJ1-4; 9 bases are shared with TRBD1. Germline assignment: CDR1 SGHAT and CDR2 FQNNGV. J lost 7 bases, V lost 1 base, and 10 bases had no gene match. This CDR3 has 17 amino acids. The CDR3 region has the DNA TGTGCCAGCAGCTTAGCCAGACCCGGGACAGGGACTGAAAAACTGTTTTTT. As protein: CASSLARPGTGTEKLFF. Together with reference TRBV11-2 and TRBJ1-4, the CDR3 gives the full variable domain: EAGVAQSPRYKIIEKRQSVAFWCNPISGHATLYWYQQILGQGPKLLIQFQNNGVVDDSQLPKDRFSAERLKGVDSTLKIQPAKLEDSAVYLCASSLARPGTGTEKLFFGSGTQLSVL.